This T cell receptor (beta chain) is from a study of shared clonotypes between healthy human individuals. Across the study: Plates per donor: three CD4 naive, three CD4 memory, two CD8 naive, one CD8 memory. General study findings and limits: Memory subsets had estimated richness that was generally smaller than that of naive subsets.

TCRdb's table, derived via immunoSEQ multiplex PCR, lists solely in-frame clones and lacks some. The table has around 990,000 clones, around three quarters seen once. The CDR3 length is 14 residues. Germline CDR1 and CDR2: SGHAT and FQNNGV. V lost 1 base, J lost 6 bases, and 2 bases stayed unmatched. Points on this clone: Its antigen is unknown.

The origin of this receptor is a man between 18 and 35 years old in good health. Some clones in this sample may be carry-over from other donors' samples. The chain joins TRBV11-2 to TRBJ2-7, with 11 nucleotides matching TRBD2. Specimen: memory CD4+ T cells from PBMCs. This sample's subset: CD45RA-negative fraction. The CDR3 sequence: CASSLGTSGLEQYF. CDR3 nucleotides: TGTGCCAGCAGCTTAGGGACTAGCGGGCTCGAGCAGTACTTC.